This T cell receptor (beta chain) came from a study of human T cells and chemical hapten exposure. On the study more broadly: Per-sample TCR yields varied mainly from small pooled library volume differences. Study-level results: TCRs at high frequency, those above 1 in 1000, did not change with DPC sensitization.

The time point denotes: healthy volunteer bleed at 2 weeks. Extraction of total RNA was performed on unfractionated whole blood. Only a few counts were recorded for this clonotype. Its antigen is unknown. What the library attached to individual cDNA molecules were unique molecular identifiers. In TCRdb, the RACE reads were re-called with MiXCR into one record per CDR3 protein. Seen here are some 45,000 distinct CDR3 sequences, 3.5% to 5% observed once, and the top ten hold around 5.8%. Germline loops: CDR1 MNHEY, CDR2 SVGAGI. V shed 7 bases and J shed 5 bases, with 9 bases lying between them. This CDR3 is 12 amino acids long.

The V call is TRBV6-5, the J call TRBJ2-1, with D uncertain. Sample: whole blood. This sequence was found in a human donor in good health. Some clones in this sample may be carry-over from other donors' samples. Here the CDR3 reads CASTRYDNEQFF. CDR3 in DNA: TGTGCCAGCACCCGCTACGACAATGAGCAGTTCTTC.